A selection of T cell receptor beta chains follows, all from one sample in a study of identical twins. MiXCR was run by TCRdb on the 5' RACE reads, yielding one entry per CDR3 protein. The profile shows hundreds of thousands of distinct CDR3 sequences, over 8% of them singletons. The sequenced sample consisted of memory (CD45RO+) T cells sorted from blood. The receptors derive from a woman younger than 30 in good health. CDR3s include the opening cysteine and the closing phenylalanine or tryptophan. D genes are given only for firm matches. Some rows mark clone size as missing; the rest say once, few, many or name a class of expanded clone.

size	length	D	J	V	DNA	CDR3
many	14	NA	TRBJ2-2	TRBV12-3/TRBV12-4	NA	CASSLLAGAGSCFF
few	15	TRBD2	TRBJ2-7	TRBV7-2	TGTGCCAGCAGCTTGACTAGCGGGTCGACATACGAGCAGTACTTC	CASSLTSGSTYEQYF
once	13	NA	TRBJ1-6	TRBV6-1	TGTGCCAGCACCGCAAACAGGGACGCACCCCTCCACTTT	CASTANRDAPLHF
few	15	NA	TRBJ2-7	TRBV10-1	TGCGCCGTCAACCATGGGGACAATACCAACTACGAGCAGTACTTC	CAVNHGDNTNYEQYF
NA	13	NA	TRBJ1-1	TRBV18	TGTGCCAGCTCACCAATGGGGCGAACTGAAGCTTTCTTT	CASSPMGRTEAFF
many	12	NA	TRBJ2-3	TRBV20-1	TGCAGTGCTGGGACTAGCACAGATACGCAGTATTTT	CSAGTSTDTQYF
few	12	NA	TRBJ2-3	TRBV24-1	TGTGCCACCAGTGGAAGCACAGATACGCAGTATTTT	CATSGSTDTQYF
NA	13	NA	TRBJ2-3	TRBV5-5	TGTGCCAGCAGCCCCGCTGGGGGAGATACGCAGTATTTT	CASSPAGGDTQYF
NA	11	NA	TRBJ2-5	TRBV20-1	TGCAGTGCTATCGACGTGGAGACCCAGTACTTC	CSAIDVETQYF
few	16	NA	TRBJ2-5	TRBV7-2	TGTGCCAGCAGCTTACAACCCCCGGGCCCAGGAGAGACCCAGTACTTC	CASSLQPPGPGETQYF
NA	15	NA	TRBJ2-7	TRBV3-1	TGTGCCAGCAGCCATTCTTTCGAACAGGGAGGTGAGCAGTACTTC	CASSHSFEQGGEQYF
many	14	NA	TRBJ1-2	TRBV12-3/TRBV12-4	TGTGCCAGCAGTCTCCTTCTGAGGAGTTATGGCTACACCTTC	CASSLLLRSYGYTF
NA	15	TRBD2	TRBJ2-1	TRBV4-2	TGTGCCAGCAGCCAAAGCGGGGGGCACCGCGGTGAGCAGTTCTTC	CASSQSGGHRGEQFF
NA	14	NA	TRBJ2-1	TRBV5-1	TGCGCCAGCAGCCCCCGGACCAGCAGCGATGAGCAGTTCTTC	CASSPRTSSDEQFF
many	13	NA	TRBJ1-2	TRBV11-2	TGTGCCAGCAGCTTAGATCGAGATTATGGCTACACCTTC	CASSLDRDYGYTF
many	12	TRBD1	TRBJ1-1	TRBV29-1	TGCAGCGTGACAGGGTACGGGACTGAAGCTTTCTTT	CSVTGYGTEAFF
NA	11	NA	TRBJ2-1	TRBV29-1	TGCAGCGTTGAAGATCGGGTGGAGCAGTTCTTC	CSVEDRVEQFF
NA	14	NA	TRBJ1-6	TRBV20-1	TGCAGTGCTAGAGTAGGGCAGGTGGATTCACCCCTCCACTTT	CSARVGQVDSPLHF
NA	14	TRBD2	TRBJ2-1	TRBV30	TGTGCCTGGAGTTTTGGACTAGCGATAAATGAGCAGTTCTTC	CAWSFGLAINEQFF
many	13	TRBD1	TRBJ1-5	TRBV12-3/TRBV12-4	TGTGCCAGCAGTGCAGGACAGGGTCAGCCCCAGCATTTT	CASSAGQGQPQHF
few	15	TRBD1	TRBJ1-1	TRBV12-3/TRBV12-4	TGTGCCAGCAGTTTAGGGACAGGGGGCCTTACTGAAGCTTTCTTT	CASSLGTGGLTEAFF
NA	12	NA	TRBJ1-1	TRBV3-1	TGTGCCAGCAGCCTATCCGGGGCCCAAGCTTTCTTT	CASSLSGAQAFF
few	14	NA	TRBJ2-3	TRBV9	TGTGCCAGCAGCCCTTCCAGATTCACAGATACGCAGTATTTT	CASSPSRFTDTQYF
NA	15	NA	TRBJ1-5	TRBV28	TGTGCCAGCAGTTTATACGGCTCTGGCAATCAGCCCCAGCATTTT	CASSLYGSGNQPQHF
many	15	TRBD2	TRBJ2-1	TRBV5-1	TGCGCCAGCAGCTTTGGCCTAGCGGGCGGTGGGGAGCAGTTCTTC	CASSFGLAGGGEQFF
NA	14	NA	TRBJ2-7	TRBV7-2	TGTGCCAGCGCAAAGGGTGGGGCTCTGGTCGAGCAGTACTTC	CASAKGGALVEQYF
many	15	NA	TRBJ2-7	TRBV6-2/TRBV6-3	TGTGCCAGCAGCGAGGCGTCTACCCTACGCTACGAGCAGTACTTC	CASSEASTLRYEQYF
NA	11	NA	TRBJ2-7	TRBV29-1	TGCGCTGGGCAGGCCTCCTACGAGCAGTACTTC	CAGQASYEQYF
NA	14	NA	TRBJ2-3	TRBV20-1	TGCAGTGCCACCCTCGGGCCGAGGGCAGATACGCAGTATTTT	CSATLGPRADTQYF
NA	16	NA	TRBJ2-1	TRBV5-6	TGTGCCAGCAGCCACATCGGGGCGACCAACTACAATGAGCAGTTCTTC	CASSHIGATNYNEQFF
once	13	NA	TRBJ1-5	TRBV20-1	TGCAGTGCTCAGCGGTCGGAGAATCAGCCCCAGCATTTT	CSAQRSENQPQHF
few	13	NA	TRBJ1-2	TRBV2	TGTGCCAGCAGTGCATGGGCTAACTATGGCTACACCTTC	CASSAWANYGYTF
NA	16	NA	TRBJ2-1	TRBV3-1	TGTGCCAGCAGCCAAAAATCCTTCGGGGAAAGGAATGAGCAGTTCTTC	CASSQKSFGERNEQFF
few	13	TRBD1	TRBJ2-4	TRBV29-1	TGCAGCGTTACGACAGGGTCCAAAAACATTCAGTACTTC	CSVTTGSKNIQYF
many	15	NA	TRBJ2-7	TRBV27	TGTGCCAGCAGTTTGAGGCAGGGGAGGACCTACGAGCAGTACTTC	CASSLRQGRTYEQYF
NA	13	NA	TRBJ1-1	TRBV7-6	TGTGCCAGCAGCTTAGCTCTGGGTTGGGTAGCTTTCTTT	CASSLALGWVAFF
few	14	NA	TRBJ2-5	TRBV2	TGTGCCAGCAGTGAGGGAGCGAGACAAGAGACCCAGTACTTC	CASSEGARQETQYF
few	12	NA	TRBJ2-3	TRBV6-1	TGTGCCAGCAGTAGAATCCAGGCTACGCAGTATTTT	CASSRIQATQYF